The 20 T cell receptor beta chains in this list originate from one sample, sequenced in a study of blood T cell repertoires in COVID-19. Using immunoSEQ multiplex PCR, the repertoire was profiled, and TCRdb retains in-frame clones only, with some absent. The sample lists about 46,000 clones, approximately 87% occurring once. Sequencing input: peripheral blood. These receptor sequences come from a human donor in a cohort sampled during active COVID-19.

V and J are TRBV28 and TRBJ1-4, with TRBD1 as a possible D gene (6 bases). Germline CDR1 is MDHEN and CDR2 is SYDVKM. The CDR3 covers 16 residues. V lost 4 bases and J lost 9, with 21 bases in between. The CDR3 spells CASSSTGTPDPKKLFF. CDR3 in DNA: TGTGCCAGCAGTTCCACCGGGACACCGGATCCGAAAAAACTGTTTTTT. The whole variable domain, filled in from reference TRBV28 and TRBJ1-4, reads DVKVTQSSRYLVKRTGEKVFLECVQDMDHENMFWYRQDPGLGLRLIYFSYDVKMKEKGDIPEGYSVSREKKERFSLILESASTNQTSMYLCASSSTGTPDPKKLFFGSGTQLSVL.

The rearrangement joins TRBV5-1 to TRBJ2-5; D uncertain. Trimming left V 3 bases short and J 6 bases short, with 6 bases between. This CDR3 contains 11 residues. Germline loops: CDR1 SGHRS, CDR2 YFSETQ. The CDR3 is CASSWSKTQYF. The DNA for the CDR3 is TGCGCCAGCAGCTGGAGCAAGACCCAGTACTTC.

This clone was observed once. The CDR3 reads CASSLTREGQPQHF. The CDR3 DNA follows: TGTGCCAGCAGTTTAACCAGGGAGGGTCAGCCCCAGCATTTT. This chain joins TRBV27 and TRBJ1-5; possibly TRBD1 for D (5 bases). This CDR3 contains 14 residues. V gave up 2 bases and J gave up 6 bases, with 11 bases separating them. Germline values: CDR1 MNHEY, CDR2 SMNVEV (reference sequence).

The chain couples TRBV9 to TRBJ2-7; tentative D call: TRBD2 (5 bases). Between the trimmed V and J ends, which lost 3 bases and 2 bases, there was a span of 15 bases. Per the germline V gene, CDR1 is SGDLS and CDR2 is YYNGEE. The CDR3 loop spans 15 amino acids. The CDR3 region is CASSAGEGMAYEQYF. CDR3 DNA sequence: TGTGCCAGCAGCGCCGGAGAGGGAATGGCCTACGAGCAGTACTTC.

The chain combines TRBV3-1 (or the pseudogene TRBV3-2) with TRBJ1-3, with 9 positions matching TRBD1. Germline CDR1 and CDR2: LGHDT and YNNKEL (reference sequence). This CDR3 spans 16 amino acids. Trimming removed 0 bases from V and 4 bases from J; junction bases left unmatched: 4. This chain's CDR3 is CASSQDPGQGGNTIYF. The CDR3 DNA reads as TGTGCCAGCAGCCAAGATCCGGGACAGGGAGGAAACACCATATATTTT.

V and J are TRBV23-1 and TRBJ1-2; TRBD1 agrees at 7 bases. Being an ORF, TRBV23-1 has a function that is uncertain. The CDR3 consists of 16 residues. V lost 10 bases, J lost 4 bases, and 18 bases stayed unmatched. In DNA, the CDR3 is TGCGCCACCAGCCGCCGAGGGGGCCAGAAGGGCTATGGCTACACCTTC. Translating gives CATSRRGGQKGYGYTF.

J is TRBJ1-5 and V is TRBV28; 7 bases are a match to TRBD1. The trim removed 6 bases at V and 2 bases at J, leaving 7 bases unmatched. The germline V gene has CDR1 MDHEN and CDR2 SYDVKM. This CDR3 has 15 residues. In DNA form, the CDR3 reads TGTGCCAGCAGCCTGGGACAGTTTGGCAATCAGCCCCAGCATTTT. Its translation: CASSLGQFGNQPQHF.

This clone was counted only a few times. CDR3: CASSLAGGQGHYEQYF. CDR3 DNA: TGCGCCAGCAGCTTGGCCGGGGGACAGGGGCACTACGAGCAGTACTTC. The chain links TRBV5-1 to TRBJ2-7, with 10 positions matching TRBD1. Trimming removed 0 bases from V and 3 bases from J; junction bases left unmatched: 6. Germline assignment: CDR1 SGHRS and CDR2 YFSETQ. The CDR3 consists of 16 residues.

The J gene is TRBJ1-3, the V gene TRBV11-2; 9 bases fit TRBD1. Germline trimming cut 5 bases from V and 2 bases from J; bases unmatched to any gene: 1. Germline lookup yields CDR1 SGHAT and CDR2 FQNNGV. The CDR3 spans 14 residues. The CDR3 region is CASSRDRAGNTIYF. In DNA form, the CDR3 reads TGTGCCAGCAGCCGGGACAGGGCTGGAAACACCATATATTTT.

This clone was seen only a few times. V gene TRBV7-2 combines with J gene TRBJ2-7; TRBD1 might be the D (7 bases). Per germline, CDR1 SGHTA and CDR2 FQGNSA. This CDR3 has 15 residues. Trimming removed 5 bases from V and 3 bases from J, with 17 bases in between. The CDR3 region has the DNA TGTGCCAGCAGCCCCCAGGGGGGTCTCAGCTACGAGCAGTACTTC. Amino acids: CASSPQGGLSYEQYF.

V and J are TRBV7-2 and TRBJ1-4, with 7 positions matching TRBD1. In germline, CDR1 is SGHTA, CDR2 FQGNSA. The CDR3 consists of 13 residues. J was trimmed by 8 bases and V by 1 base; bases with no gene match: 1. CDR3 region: CASSLGDSEKLFF. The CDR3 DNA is TGTGCCAGCAGCTTAGGGGACAGCGAAAAACTGTTTTTT.

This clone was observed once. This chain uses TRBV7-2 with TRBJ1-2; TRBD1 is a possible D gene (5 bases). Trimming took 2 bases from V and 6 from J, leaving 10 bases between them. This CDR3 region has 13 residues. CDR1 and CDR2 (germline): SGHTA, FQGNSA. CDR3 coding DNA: TGTGCCAGCAGCTTATTGTCAGGGAATGGCTACACCTTC. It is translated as CASSLLSGNGYTF.

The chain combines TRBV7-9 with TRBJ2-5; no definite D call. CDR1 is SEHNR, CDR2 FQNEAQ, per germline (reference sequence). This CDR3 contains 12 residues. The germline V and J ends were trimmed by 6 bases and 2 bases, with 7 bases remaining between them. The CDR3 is CASSGLQETQYF. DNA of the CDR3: TGTGCCAGCAGTGGGCTTCAAGAGACCCAGTACTTC.

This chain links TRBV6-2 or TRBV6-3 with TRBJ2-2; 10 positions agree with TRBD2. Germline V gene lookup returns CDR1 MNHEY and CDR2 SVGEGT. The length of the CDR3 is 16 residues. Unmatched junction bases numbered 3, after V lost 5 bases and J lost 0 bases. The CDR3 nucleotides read TGTGCCAGCAGTACCCTAGCGGGGGCGAACACCGGGGAGCTGTTTTTT. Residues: CASSTLAGANTGELFF.

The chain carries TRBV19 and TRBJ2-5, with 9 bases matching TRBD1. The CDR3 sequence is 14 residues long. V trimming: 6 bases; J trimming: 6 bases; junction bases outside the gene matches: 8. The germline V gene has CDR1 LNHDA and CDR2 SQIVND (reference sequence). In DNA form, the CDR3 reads TGTGCCAGTAGACGGGACAGGGCGTCGAAGACCCAGTACTTC. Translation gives CASRRDRASKTQYF.

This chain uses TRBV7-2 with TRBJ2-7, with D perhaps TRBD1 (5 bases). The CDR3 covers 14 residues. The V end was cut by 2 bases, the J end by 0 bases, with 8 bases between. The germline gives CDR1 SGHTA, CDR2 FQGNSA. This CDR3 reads CASSLTRASYEQYF. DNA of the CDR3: TGTGCCAGCAGCTTAACCAGGGCCTCCTACGAGCAGTACTTC. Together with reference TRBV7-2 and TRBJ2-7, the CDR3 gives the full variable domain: GAGVSQSPSNKVTEKGKDVELRCDPISGHTALYWYRQSLGQGLEFLIYFQGNSAPDKSGLPSDRFSAERTGGSVSTLTIQRTQQEDSAVYLCASSLTRASYEQYFGPGTRLTVT.

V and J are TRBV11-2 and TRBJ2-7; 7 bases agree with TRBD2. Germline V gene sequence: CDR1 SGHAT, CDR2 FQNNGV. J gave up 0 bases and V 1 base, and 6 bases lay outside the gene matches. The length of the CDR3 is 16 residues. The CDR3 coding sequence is TGTGCCAGCAGCTTAGGTTTCGGGGGGATCTCCTACGAGCAGTACTTC. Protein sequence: CASSLGFGGISYEQYF.

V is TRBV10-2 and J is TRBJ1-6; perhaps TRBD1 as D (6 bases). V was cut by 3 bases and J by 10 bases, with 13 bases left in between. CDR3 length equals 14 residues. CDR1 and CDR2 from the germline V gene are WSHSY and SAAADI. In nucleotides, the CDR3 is TGCGCCAGCAGTGAACAGGGAACGAACTCACCCCTCCACTTT. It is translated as CASSEQGTNSPLHF.

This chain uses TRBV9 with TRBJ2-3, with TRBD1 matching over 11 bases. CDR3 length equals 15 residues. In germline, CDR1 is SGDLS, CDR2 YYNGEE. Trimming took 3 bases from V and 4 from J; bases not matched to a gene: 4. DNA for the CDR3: TGTGCCAGCAGCGACAGGACAGGGGGCGCAGATACGCAGTATTTT. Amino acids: CASSDRTGGADTQYF.

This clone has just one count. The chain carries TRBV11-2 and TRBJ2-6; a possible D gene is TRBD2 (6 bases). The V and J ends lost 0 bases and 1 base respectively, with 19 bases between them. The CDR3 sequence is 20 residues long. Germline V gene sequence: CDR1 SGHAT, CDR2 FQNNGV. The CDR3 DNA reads TGTGCCAGCAGCTTAGACTCGGACTACCGGAGGGGATCTGGGGCCAACGTCCTGACTTTC. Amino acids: CASSLDSDYRRGSGANVLTF.